Shown below are 2 T cell receptor beta chains from a single sample sequenced in a study of blood T cell repertoires in COVID-19. TCRdb keeps only in-frame clones here, not all; method: immunoSEQ multiplex PCR. The profile shows roughly 230,000 clones, roughly 85% of them singletons. The source material was PBMCs or T cells enriched from blood (not recorded which). The receptors derive from a woman in her 50s who had been exposed to COVID-19.

This chain uses TRBV19 with TRBJ2-6; the D is unclear. V gave up 9 bases and J gave up 0 bases, with 3 bases separating them. This CDR3 contains 12 residues. From germline, CDR1 is LNHDA and CDR2 SQIVND (reference sequence). This CDR3 reads CASISGANVLTF. CDR3 DNA sequence: TGTGCCAGCATCTCTGGGGCCAACGTCCTGACTTTC.

CDR3 residues: CASAFGPSGGHNEQFF. The CDR3 coding sequence is TGTGCCAGCGCCTTTGGTCCTAGCGGGGGCCACAATGAGCAGTTCTTC. The chain recombines TRBV19 with TRBJ2-1, with 10 bases fitting TRBD2. The V segment lost 9 bases and the J segment 5 bases; nucleotides outside the gene matches: 13. CDR1 is LNHDA, CDR2 SQIVND, per germline (reference sequence). The CDR3 runs to 16 residues.